The sequence of this TCR beta chain was determined in a study of T cells expressing NK-cell markers. Looking at the study overall: Sorted CD3+CD56-NKG2C+, CD3+CD56+NKG2C- and CD3+CD56+NKG2C+ T cells were the source of the TCR beta repertoires. One of eight sequenced donors was HCMV-seronegative; the other seven were seropositive. Study-level findings and limits: About six donors showed dominant NKG2C+ clonotypes comprising about 1.0-7.0% of their CD8+ T cells.

UMIs accompanied the 5'RACE template switching by which TCR beta cDNA was made. For each CDR3 protein, TCRdb gives one entry from its re-call of the 5' RACE reads, without DNA. This sample contains approximately 440,000 distinct CDR3 sequences. The CDR3 runs to 15 residues. Per germline, CDR1 DFQATT and CDR2 SNEGSKA (reference sequence). Of note for this clonotype: Its target is unknown.

Sequences were obtained from blood T cells: a sorted CD56 or NKG2C T cell subset, CD4+ or CD8+ T cells, or bulk PBMC T cells (not recorded which). The sequence came from a woman in her forties or fifties in good health. This rearrangement joins TRBV20-1 to TRBJ2-5; the D call of TRBD2 rests on TCRdb alone, since no DNA is present to check it. This chain's CDR3 is CSASLSGRARETQYF.